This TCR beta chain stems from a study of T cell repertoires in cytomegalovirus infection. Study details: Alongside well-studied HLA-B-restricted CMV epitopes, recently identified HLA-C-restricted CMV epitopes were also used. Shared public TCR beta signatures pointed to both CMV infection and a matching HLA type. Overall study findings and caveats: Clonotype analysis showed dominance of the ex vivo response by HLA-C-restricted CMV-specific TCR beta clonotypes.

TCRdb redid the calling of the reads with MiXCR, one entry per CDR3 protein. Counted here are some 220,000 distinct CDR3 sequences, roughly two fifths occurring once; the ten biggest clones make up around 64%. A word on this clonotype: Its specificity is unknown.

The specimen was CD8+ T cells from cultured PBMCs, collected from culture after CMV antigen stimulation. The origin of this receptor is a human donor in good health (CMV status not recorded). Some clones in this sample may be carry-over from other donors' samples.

The CDR3 sequence is CASSQESSASGYTF. In DNA form, the CDR3 reads TGCGCCAGCAGCCAAGAGTCATCCGCTTCTGGCTACACCTTC. The V gene is TRBV4-1, the J gene TRBJ1-2, with D unclear. The CDR3 is 14 residues long. Trimming took 0 bases from V and 7 from J, leaving 12 bases between them. CDR1 is MGHRA, CDR2 YSYEKL, per germline.